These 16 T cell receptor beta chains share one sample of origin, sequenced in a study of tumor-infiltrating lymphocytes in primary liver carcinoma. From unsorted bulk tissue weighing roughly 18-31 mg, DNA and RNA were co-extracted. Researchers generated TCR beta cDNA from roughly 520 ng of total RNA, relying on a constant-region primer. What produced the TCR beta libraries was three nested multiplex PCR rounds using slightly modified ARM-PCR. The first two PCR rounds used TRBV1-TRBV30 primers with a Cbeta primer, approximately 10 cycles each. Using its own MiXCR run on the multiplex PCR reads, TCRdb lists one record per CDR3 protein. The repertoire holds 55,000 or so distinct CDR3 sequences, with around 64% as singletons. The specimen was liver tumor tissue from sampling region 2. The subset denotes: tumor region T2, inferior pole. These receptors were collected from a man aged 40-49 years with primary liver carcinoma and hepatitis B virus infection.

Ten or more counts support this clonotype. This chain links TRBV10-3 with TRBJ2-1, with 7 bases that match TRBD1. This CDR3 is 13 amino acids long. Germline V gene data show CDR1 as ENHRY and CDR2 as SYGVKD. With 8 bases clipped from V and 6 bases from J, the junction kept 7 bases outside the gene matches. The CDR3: CAIQGVRVNEQFF. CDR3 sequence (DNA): TGTGCCATCCAGGGGGTGCGGGTCAATGAGCAGTTCTTC.

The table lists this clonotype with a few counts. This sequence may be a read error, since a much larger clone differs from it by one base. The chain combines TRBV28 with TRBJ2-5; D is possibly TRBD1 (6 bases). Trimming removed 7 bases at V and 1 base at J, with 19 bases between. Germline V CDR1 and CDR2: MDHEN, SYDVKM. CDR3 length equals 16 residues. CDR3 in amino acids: CASNPYSGAVQETQYF. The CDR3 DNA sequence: TGTGCCAGCAATCCTTACTCAGGGGCCGTCCAAGAGACCCAGTACTTC.

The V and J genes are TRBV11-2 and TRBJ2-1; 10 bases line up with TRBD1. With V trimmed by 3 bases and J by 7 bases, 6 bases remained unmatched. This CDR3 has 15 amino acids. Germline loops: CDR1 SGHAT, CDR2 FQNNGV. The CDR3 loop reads CASSLGGQGRNEQFF. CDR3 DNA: TGTGCCAGCAGCTTGGGGGGACAGGGGAGGAATGAGCAGTTCTTC.

The CDR3 loop reads CAITSSGSSYEQYF. In nucleotides, the CDR3 is TGTGCCATCACATCTAGCGGGAGTTCCTACGAGCAGTACTTC. The chain combines TRBV2 with TRBJ2-7; TRBD2 aligns across 10 bases. The germline gives CDR1 SNHLY, CDR2 FYNNEI. The CDR3 has 14 residues. Losses at the gene ends were 10 bases for V and 1 base for J; bases not matched to a gene: 7.

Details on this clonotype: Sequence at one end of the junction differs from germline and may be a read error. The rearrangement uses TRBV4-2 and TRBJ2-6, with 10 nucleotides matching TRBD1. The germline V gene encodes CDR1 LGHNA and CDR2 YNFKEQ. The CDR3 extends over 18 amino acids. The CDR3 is CASSQETGGINGANVMTF. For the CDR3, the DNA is TGTGCCAGCAGCCAAGAGACAGGGGGCATTAACGGGGCCAACGTCATGACTTTC.

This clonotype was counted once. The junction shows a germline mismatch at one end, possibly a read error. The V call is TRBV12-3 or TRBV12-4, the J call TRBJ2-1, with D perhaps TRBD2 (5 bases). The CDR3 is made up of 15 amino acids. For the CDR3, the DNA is TGTCCCAGCAGCCGCGGAGGTGGCTCCTACAATAAGCAGTTCTTC. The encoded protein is CPSSRGGGSYNKQFF.

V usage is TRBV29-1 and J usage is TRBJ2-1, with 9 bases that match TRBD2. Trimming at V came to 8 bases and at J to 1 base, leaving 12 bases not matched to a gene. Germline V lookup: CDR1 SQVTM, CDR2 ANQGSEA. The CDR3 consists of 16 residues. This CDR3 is CSIVGPSGASYNEQFF. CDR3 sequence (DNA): TGCAGCATCGTAGGCCCTAGCGGGGCTTCCTACAATGAGCAGTTCTTC.

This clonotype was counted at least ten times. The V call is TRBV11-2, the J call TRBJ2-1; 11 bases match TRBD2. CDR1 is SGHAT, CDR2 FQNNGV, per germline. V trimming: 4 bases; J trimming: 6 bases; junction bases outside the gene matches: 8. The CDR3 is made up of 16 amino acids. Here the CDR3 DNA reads TGTGCCAGCAGCTACCCCGGGACTAGCGGTAGCAATGAGCAGTTCTTC. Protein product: CASSYPGTSGSNEQFF. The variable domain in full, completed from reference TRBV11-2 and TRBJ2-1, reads EAGVAQSPRYKIIEKRQSVAFWCNPISGHATLYWYQQILGQGPKLLIQFQNNGVVDDSQLPKDRFSAERLKGVDSTLKIQPAKLEDSAVYLCASSYPGTSGSNEQFFGPGTRLTVL.

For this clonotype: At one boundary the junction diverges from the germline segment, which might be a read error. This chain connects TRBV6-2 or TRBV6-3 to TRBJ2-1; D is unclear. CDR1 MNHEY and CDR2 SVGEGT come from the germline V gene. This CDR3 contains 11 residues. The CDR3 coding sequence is TGTGCCAGCAGTTATCGTGCCACCTTGTCCTTC. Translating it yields CASSYRATLSF.

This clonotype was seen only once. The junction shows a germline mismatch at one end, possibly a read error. DNA for the CDR3: TGTACCAGCAGCACTGGGACTAGCGGCACGGATACGCAGTATTTT. Translation gives CTSSTGTSGTDTQYF. The chain is built from TRBV11-2 and TRBJ2-3; 11 bases match TRBD2. This CDR3 is 15 amino acids long. Germline V CDR1 and CDR2: SGHAT, FQNNGV.

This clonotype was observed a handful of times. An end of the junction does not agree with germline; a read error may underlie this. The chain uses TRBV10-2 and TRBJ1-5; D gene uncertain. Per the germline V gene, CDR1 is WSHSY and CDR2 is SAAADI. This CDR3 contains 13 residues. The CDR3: CASTAEFNQPQHF. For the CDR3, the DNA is TGCGCTAGCACAGCAGAATTCAATCAGCCCCAGCATTTT.

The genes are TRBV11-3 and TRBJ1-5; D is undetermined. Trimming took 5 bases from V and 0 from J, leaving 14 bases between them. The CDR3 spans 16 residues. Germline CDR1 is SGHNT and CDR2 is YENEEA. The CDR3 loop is CASSPRTGHSNQPQHF. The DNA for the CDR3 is TGTGCCAGCAGCCCTAGGACGGGCCATAGCAATCAGCCCCAGCATTTT.

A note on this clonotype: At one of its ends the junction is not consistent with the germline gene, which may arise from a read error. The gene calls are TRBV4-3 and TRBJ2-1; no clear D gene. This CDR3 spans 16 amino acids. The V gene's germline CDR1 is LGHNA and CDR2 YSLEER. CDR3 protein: CASSQDRVDTYYEQFF. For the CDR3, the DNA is TGCGCTAGCAGCCAAGATAGAGTAGACACTTACTATGAGCAGTTCTTC.

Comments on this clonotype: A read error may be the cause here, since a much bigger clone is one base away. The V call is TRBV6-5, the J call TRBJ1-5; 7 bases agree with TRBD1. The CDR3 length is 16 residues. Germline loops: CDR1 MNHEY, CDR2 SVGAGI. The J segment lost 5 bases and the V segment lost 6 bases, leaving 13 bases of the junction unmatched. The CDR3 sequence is CASSSEGAGRDQPQHF. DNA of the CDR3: TGTGCCAGCAGCTCCGAGGGGGCGGGGCGGGATCAGCCCCAGCATTTT.

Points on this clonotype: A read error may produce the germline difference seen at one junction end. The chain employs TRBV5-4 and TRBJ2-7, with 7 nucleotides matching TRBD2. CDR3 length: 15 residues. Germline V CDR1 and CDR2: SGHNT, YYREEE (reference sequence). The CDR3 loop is CVNSLDRGSLYKQYF. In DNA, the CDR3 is TGTGTCAACAGCTTGGATCGCGGGAGCCTCTACAAGCAGTACTTC.

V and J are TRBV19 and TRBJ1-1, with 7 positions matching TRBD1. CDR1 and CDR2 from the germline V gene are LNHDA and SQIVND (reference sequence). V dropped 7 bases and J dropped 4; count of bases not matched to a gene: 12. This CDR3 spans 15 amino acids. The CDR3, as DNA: TGTGCCAGTATCCAAATAAGACAGGGATCCACTGAAGCTTTCTTT. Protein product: CASIQIRQGSTEAFF.